This TCR beta chain derives from a study of T cells in Graves' hyperthyroidism and ophthalmopathy (dated by TCRdb to the late 2010s). For context, the study as a whole: Peripheral blood samples were taken at the time of initial diagnosis, prior to any treatment. For training and testing, the 95 to 100 patients in the discovery cohort were randomly divided in a 7:3 ratio. Prospective prediction of ophthalmopathy was tested in an independent validation cohort consisting of fewer than 20 hyperthyroidism patients and about 17 patients who later progressed to ophthalmopathy. The paper reports TCR Vbeta CDR3 sequencing of some 140 peripheral blood samples: some 41 ophthalmopathy, under 85 hyperthyroidism and roughly 17 progressor patients. The study also compared thyroid tissue and blood T-cell repertoires from five or six Graves' hyperthyroidism patients. To identify distinguishing TCR V-J signatures, a discovery cohort of 90 to 100 patients was used, comprising some 45 with Graves' ophthalmopathy and 57 with stable Graves' hyperthyroidism. After blood sampling, hyperthyroidism patients were treated with methimazole at a starting dose of 30 mg daily, and ophthalmopathy patients were treated with high-dose intravenous methylprednisolone. General findings and caveats noted by the study authors: Most expanded thyroid clonotypes (frequency above 0.001) were also detected in blood, a finding suggesting that blood repertoires may reflect thyroid immune responses. Ophthalmopathy was separated from stable hyperthyroidism by a 13 V-J signature model, with approximately 85% sensitivity and roughly 81% specificity obtained in cross-validation and 80%/75% obtained in testing. No statistical method was used to set the sample size in advance, and investigators knew the group allocation. In validation, progression to ophthalmopathy was predicted by the model with 65% to 71% sensitivity and around 76% specificity, a median of about 6 months before onset.

V loses 11 bases, J loses 2 bases, and the germline ends lie 19 bases apart. According to the germline V gene, CDR1 reads SGHNT and CDR2 reads YENEEA. Taken from cysteine to phenylalanine, the CDR3 has 14 residues. The CDR3 DNA has 42 bases and is translated from base 1. Moderately to severely active disease, a Clinical Activity Score of at least 3, a NOSPECS grade of at least 4, and a duration under 3 months were present in ophthalmopathy patients. Patients with uncontrolled infections, other autoimmune diseases, pregnancy or lactation were excluded. Diagnoses were based on clinical symptoms, serum thyroxine and TRAb, thyroid ultrasound and orbital computed tomography. PBMCs were isolated from about 10 ml of fresh peripheral blood by Ficoll-Paque density gradient centrifugation. Trizol reagent was used to extract total RNA, and RNA quality was then checked on an Agilent 2100 Bioanalyzer. This clonotype has only a few counts. Its antigen has not been determined. No quality values exist for individual bases; no much larger clone is one base distant.

TCR beta CDR3 regions were amplified from RNA transcripts. For the first round of RT-PCR on the TCR CDR3, the HTBI primer set was used together with the Qiagen OneStep RT-PCR kit. Libraries were constructed in a second round of multiplex PCR, after which size selection and purification were performed. Sequencing of the libraries was done on an Illumina HiSeq2000 using paired-end 100 bp reads. Under the source paper's analysis protocol: SOAPnuke was used to process the raw data, throwing out any read that contained adapters or uncalled bases, had a mean Phred below 15, or lacked an exact constant-primer or identifier match. High-quality paired reads were merged with COPE v1.2.5, and unique nucleotide sequences were defined as clonotypes. MiTCR v1.1 was used to align clonotypes to the IMGT TRBV, TRBD and TRBJ reference segments. The analysis included only V-J combinations with a frequency above 0.0001, which together covered 99% to 99.2% of the repertoires. A TCS score was defined as the ratio between F50 (clonal expansion) and ExV (chaos), using BLOSUM62-based TCRdist between CDR3 peptides within each V-J. Welch's t-statistics and random forest reduced around 510 V-J features to 13, which were used in a naive Bayes classifier (R e1071). TCRdb reprocessed the public reads (quality trimming at Q25 with fastp, clone calling with MiXCR) and kept in-frame beta chains. Identical CDR3 proteins give one entry, which carries the most common genes and DNA. TCRdb, rather than the study authors, made the V and J calls. The sample includes about 610,000 distinct CDR3 sequences, with more than 15% observed a single time. Less than 3.5% of the sample rests with the top ten.

This TCR derives from a woman aged 40-49 years with Graves' ophthalmopathy. This receptor chain uses TRBV11-3 and TRBJ2-7; the D gene is possibly TRBD1 or TRBD2, each agreeing over 5 bases. Sample: blood. The CDR3 reads as follows: CASLGVAPTYEQYF. The DNA reads TGTGCCTCTTTGGGGGTAGCCCCAACCTACGAGCAGTACTTC.